This T cell receptor (beta chain) is drawn from a study of T cells after yellow fever vaccination. Between the trimmed V and J ends, which lost 5 bases and 4 bases, there was a span of 17 bases. CDR1 and CDR2 (germline): SGHTA, FQGNSA. This CDR3 is built from 15 residues. Synthesis of TCR cDNA relied on 5'RACE template switching, which attached a universal primer site and UMIs. TCRdb analysed the 5' RACE reads with MiXCR anew, one entry per CDR3 protein. Counted here are about 74,000 distinct CDR3 sequences, approximately 7% occurring once; the ten biggest clones make up 30% to 45%. The clonotype was recovered from a man in his late teens or twenties who received the YFV17D yellow fever vaccine. The chain combines TRBV7-2 with TRBJ2-5, with D possibly being TRBD1 (6 bases). Sequenced material: CD8+ T cells sorted from PBMCs, taken roughly 5 days after the first yellow fever vaccination. CDR3 nucleotides: TGTGCCAGCAGCCCCGGGACATCTTGGGGAGAGACCCAGTACTTC. Translated: CASSPGTSWGETQYF. The whole variable domain, filled in from reference TRBV7-2 and TRBJ2-5, reads GAGVSQSPSNKVTEKGKDVELRCDPISGHTALYWYRQSLGQGLEFLIYFQGNSAPDKSGLPSDRFSAERTGGSVSTLTIQRTQQEDSAVYLCASSPGTSWGETQYFGPGTRLLVL.